This entry concerns a single TCR beta chain. The target antigen is unknown. This entry comes from a study of CD8 T cells in Susac syndrome. Study context: Of the sequenced Susac syndrome patients, more than five had active disease and 8 or 9 were in remission. Study observations and caveats: The study conceded that relatively few individuals underwent its TCR sequencing and HLA analysis.

When the RNA was reverse transcribed, random hexamers were used with an input of roughly 0.45 to 1 ug. TCRdb redid the calling of the immunoSEQ multiplex PCR reads with MiXCR, one entry per CDR3 protein. The table lists around 170,000 distinct CDR3 sequences, around 95% of them singletons. Germline lookup yields CDR1 MNHEY and CDR2 SMNVEV (reference sequence). Trimming removed 7 bases from V and 0 bases from J, with 4 bases in between. This CDR3 spans 13 amino acids. V gene TRBV27 combines with J gene TRBJ2-6, with no clear D. The sequence was collected from a human donor with Susac syndrome. The sequenced material came from CD4+ T cells from PBMCs. The CDR3 loop reads CASTVSGANVLTF. The DNA for the CDR3 is TGTGCCAGCACCGTCTCTGGGGCCAACGTCCTGACTTTC.